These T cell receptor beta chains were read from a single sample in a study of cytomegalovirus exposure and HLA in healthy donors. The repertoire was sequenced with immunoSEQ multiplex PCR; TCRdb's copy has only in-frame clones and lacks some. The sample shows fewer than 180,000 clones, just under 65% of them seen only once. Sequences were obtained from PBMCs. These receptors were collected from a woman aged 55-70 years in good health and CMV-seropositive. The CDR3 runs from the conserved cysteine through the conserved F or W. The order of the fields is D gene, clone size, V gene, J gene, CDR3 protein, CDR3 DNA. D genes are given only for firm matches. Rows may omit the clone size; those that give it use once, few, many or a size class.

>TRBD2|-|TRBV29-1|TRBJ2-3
CSGTAGGAQDTQYF
TGCAGCGGAACAGCGGGAGGGGCGCAAGATACGCAGTATTTT
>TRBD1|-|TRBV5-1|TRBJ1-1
CASSFLPGGTTEAFF
TGCGCCAGCAGCTTCCTTCCAGGGGGAACCACTGAAGCTTTCTTT
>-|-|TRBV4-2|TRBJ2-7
CASSQENRPPYEQYF
TGTGCCAGCAGCCAAGAAAACAGACCGCCCTACGAGCAGTACTTC
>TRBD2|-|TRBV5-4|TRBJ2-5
CASSLGLAWQETQYF
TGTGCCAGCAGCTTGGGACTAGCGTGGCAGGAGACCCAGTACTTC
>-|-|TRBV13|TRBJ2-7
CASSLGASGYEQYF
TGTGCCAGCAGCTTAGGGGCTTCGGGCTACGAGCAGTACTTC
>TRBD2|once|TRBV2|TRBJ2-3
CASRGGLVTDTQYF
TGTGCCAGCAGGGGGGGACTAGTAACAGATACGCAGTATTTT
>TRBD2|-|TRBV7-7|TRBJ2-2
CASSSPGLAGGPGELFF
TGTGCCAGCAGCTCGCCGGGACTAGCGGGAGGGCCCGGGGAGCTGTTTTTT
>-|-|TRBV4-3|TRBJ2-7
CASSQVQGLLYEQYF
TGCGCCAGCAGCCAAGTGCAGGGACTTCTCTACGAGCAGTACTTC
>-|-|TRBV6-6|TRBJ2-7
CASRLGGQTYEQYF
TGTGCCAGCAGATTGGGGGGGCAAACCTACGAGCAGTACTTC
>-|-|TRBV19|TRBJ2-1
CASSITGTRFEQFF
TGTGCCAGTAGTATAACCGGGACTCGATTTGAGCAGTTCTTC
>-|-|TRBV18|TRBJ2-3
CASSPPGQGDTQYF
TGTGCCAGCTCACCACCGGGGCAGGGAGATACGCAGTATTTT
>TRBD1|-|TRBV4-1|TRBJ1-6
CASSQGTGGLSSPLHF
TGCGCCAGCAGCCAAGGAACAGGGGGCCTTAGTTCACCCCTCCACTTT
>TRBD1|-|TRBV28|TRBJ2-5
CASSKRTGGLETQYF
TGTGCCAGCAGTAAGCGGACAGGGGGCTTGGAGACCCAGTACTTC
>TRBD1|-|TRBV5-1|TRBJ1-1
CASRDRGYTEAFF
TGCGCCAGCAGAGACAGGGGGTACACTGAAGCTTTCTTT
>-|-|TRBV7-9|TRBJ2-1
CASSYGGARYNEQFF
TGTGCCAGCAGCTATGGGGGGGCTAGGTACAATGAGCAGTTCTTC
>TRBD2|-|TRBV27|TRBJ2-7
CASSLYGRGLTYEQYF
TGTGCCAGCAGTTTATATGGGAGGGGACTTACCTACGAGCAGTACTTC
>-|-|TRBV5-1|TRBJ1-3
CASSLDTASSGNTIYF
TGCGCCAGCAGCTTGGACACCGCTAGCTCTGGAAACACCATATATTTT
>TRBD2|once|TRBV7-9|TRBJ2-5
CASSSGLAGANF
TGTGCCAGCAGCTCGGGACTAGCGGGGGCCAACTTC
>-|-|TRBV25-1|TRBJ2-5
CASSFFLAGLMETQYF
TGTGCCAGCAGCTTCTTTCTGGCAGGGTTAATGGAGACCCAGTACTTC
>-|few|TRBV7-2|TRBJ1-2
CASSLMTENYGYTF
TGTGCCAGCAGCTTAATGACAGAGAACTATGGCTACACCTTC
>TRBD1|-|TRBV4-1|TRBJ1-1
CASSQGAGSGGVPAFF
TGCGCCAGTAGCCAAGGGGCTGGGTCAGGGGGCGTTCCGGCTTTCTTT
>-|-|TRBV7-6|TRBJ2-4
CASSLGRGLDIQYF
TGTGCCAGCAGCTTAGGGAGGGGCCTAGACATTCAGTACTTC
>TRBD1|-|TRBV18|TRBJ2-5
CASSQQGIETQYF
TGTGCCAGCTCACAACAGGGGATCGAGACCCAGTACTTC
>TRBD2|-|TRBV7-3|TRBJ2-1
CASSLTRGSSYNEQFF
TGTGCCAGCAGCTTAACCCGCGGGAGCTCCTACAATGAGCAGTTCTTC
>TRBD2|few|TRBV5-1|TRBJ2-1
CASSLGLADNEQFF
TGCGCCAGCAGCTTGGGACTAGCGGACAATGAGCAGTTCTTC
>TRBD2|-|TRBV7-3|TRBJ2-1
CASSPTGTSLDEQFF
TGTGCCAGCAGCCCAACCGGGACTAGCTTAGATGAGCAGTTCTTC
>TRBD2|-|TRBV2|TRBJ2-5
CASSEQAGEQYF
TGTGCCAGCAGTGAACAGGCGGGAGAGCAGTACTTC
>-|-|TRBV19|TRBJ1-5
CATRAYSNQPQHF
TGTGCCACCAGGGCGTATAGCAATCAGCCCCAGCATTTT
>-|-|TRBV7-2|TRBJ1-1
CASSFIGTPNTEAFF
TGTGCCAGCAGCTTTATAGGGACACCGAACACTGAAGCTTTCTTT
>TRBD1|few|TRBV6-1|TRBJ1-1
CASIWGQGANTEAFF
TGTGCCAGCATATGGGGACAGGGAGCGAACACTGAAGCTTTCTTT
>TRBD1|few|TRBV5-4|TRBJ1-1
CASSFGTGITEAFF
TGTGCCAGCAGCTTCGGGACAGGGATAACTGAAGCTTTCTTT
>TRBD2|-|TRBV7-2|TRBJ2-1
CASSLESASGTTEQFF
TGTGCCAGCAGCTTAGAATCGGCTAGCGGGACTACAGAGCAGTTCTTC
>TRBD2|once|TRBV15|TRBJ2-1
CATSRDPAGGGNEQFF
TGTGCCACCAGCAGAGATCCAGCGGGAGGGGGCAATGAGCAGTTCTTC
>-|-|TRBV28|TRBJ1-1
CASSSPRRMNTEAFF
TGTGCCAGCAGTTCCCCCCGCAGGATGAACACTGAAGCTTTCTTT
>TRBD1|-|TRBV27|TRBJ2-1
CASSGWGQTYNEQFF
TGTGCCAGCAGTGGCTGGGGACAGACCTACAATGAGCAGTTCTTC
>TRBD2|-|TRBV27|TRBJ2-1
CASSLSEAGGSGNEQFF
TGTGCCAGCAGTTTATCGGAGGCGGGAGGGTCCGGCAATGAGCAGTTCTTC
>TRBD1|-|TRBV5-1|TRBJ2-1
CASSSTGQGFNEQFF
TGCGCCAGCAGCTCGACGGGACAGGGGTTTAATGAGCAGTTCTTC
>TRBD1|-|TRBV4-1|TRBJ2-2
CATGQGNTGELFF
TGCGCCACAGGACAGGGTAACACCGGGGAGCTGTTTTTT
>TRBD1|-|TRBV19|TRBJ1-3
CASSIDRAGNTIYF
TGTGCCAGTAGTATTGACAGGGCAGGAAACACCATATATTTT
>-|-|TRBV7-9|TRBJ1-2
CASSLVGGAYGYTF
TGTGCCAGCAGCCTAGTTGGGGGGGCCTATGGCTACACCTTC
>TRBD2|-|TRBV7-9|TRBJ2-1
CASSPSGTSGFF
TGTGCCAGCAGCCCCTCCGGGACTAGCGGCTTCTTC